The clone carrying this T cell receptor (beta chain) came up many times. The data belong to a study of human T cells and chemical hapten exposure. Germline loops: CDR1 SNHLY, CDR2 FYNNEI. CDR3 size: 12 residues. The V end was cut by 8 bases, the J end by 7 bases, with 15 bases between. TCRdb redid the calling of the RACE reads with MiXCR, one entry per CDR3 protein. The table lists tens of thousands of distinct CDR3 sequences, around a tenth of them singletons. The time point was: patch test 2, 6 weeks after DPC sensitization. Treatment given: therapeutic diphenylcyclopropenone sensitization with weekly scalp DPC.

The TCR was taken from a woman between 45 and 60 years old with alopecia areata. Some clones in this sample may be carry-over from other donors' samples. The chain couples TRBV2 to TRBJ2-7; tentatively, D is TRBD1 or TRBD2 (5 bases each). Sequences were derived from whole blood, sampled in connection with sensitization to the hapten diphenylcyclopropenone (DPC). CDR3 bases: TGTGCCAGCTCCAGGGACCCTGGAGAGCAGTACTTC. This translates into CASSRDPGEQYF.